This TCR beta chain was obtained from a study of T cell responses to AZD1222 COVID-19 vaccine. Study-wide results and limits: Donors were chiefly white British, with a greater number of females, and clonal diversity was perhaps underestimated. There were repertoire samples only from the period after the peak T cell response.

Note on this clone: No antigen is known for it.

The ends were cut back, 4 bases at V and 2 bases at J, with 8 bases in the middle. The length of the CDR3 is 13 residues. Germline V gene lookup returns CDR1 MNHEY and CDR2 SVGAGI. Some clones are missing from TCRdb's copy, which holds only in-frame ones; the method was immunoSEQ multiplex PCR. In the table there are 95,000 to 110,000 clones, roughly 87% of which are singletons. J is TRBJ1-1 and V is TRBV6-5, with D unresolved. This clonotype was obtained from an adult who received the AZD1222 COVID-19 vaccine. This specimen was peripheral blood, taken 28 days after the second AZD1222 dose. CDR3 nucleotides: TGTGCCAGCAGTTCGGGGTCTAACACTGAAGCTTTCTTT. Protein product: CASSSGSNTEAFF.